These T cell receptor beta chains were read from a single sample in a study of cytomegalovirus exposure and HLA in healthy donors. TCRdb's table, derived via immunoSEQ multiplex PCR, lists solely in-frame clones and lacks some. The sample comprises roughly 180,000 clones, roughly 9.4% of which are singletons, and 1% to 1.5% rests with the top ten. Sequencing was carried out using PBMCs. These receptors all stem from a woman in her 30s in good health and CMV-seropositive. CDR3s include the opening cysteine and the closing phenylalanine or tryptophan. The D gene is left open where the match is weak. Rows may omit the clone size; those that give it use once, few, many or a size class.

D	V	size	J	CDR3	DNA
TRBD1	TRBV7-9	few	TRBJ2-1	CASTPGQGSYNEQFF	TGTGCCAGCACCCCGGGACAGGGATCCTACAATGAGCAGTTCTTC
NA	TRBV19	few	TRBJ1-1	CASRMANTEAFF	TGTGCCAGTAGAATGGCTAACACTGAAGCTTTCTTT
NA	TRBV27	few	TRBJ2-5	CASSLPGNQETQYF	TGTGCCAGCTCATTGCCAGGGAACCAAGAGACCCAGTACTTC
TRBD2	TRBV13	few	TRBJ2-7	CASSLGLATYEQYF	TGTGCCAGCAGCCTTGGACTAGCGACCTACGAGCAGTACTTC
NA	TRBV7-2	NA	TRBJ2-7	CASSWSGDRGYEQYF	TGTGCCAGCAGCTGGAGCGGTGACCGGGGCTACGAGCAGTACTTC
NA	TRBV6-4	NA	TRBJ1-1	CASSQQGNTEAFF	TGTGCCAGCAGTCAACAGGGGAACACTGAAGCTTTCTTT
NA	TRBV21-1	few	TRBJ1-2	CASSPPPDRGRVVRGYTF	TGTGCCAGCAGCCCCCCCCCTGACCGAGGCAGGGTAGTTCGTGGCTACACCTTC
NA	TRBV19	few	TRBJ1-2	CASTPFAGESNGYTF	TGTGCCAGTACCCCCTTTGCGGGGGAGAGTAATGGCTACACCTTC
TRBD2	TRBV5-4	NA	TRBJ2-5	CASRLLAGGKETQYF	TGTGCCAGCAGATTACTAGCGGGAGGAAAAGAGACCCAGTACTTC
NA	TRBV7-9	NA	TRBJ1-4	CASSLSLGAEKLFF	TGTGCCAGCAGCTTGAGTCTGGGAGCGGAAAAACTGTTTTTT
TRBD2	TRBV4-1	few	TRBJ2-7	CASSNIAGGPNEQYF	TGCGCCAGCAGCAATATAGCGGGAGGGCCCAACGAGCAGTACTTC
NA	TRBV18	few	TRBJ1-1	CASSVGGDTEAFF	TGTGCCAGCTCAGTGGGAGGGGACACTGAAGCTTTCTTT
NA	TRBV10-3	NA	TRBJ2-1	CAISESVGRNEQFF	TGTGCCATCAGTGAGTCGGTAGGGAGGAATGAGCAGTTCTTC
NA	TRBV7-9	few	TRBJ2-1	CASSLGLEVEQFF	TGTGCCAGCAGCTTAGGTCTAGAGGTAGAGCAGTTCTTC
TRBD1	TRBV29-1	few	TRBJ1-3	CSVEIGTASGNTIYF	TGCAGCGTTGAGATAGGGACAGCCTCTGGAAACACCATATATTTT
NA	TRBV2	few	TRBJ2-5	CASSESVRWETQYF	TGTGCCAGCAGTGAAAGTGTGCGATGGGAGACCCAGTACTTC
TRBD1	TRBV5-1	few	TRBJ1-2	CASSTGTGRGYTF	TGCGCCAGCAGCACCGGGACAGGGAGAGGCTACACCTTC
NA	TRBV13	once	TRBJ2-7	CASSFGVKDEQYF	TGTGCCAGCAGCTTCGGGGTAAAAGACGAGCAGTACTTC
NA	TRBV5-6	few	TRBJ2-7	CASSSQGRTHEQYF	TGTGCCAGCAGCTCCCAGGGTCGAACCCACGAGCAGTACTTC
NA	TRBV6-1	NA	TRBJ2-6	CASSVDIDSGANVLTF	TGTGCCAGCAGTGTTGACATAGACTCTGGGGCCAACGTCCTGACTTTC
TRBD1	TRBV9	few	TRBJ1-3	CASSGGTGLSGNTIYF	TGTGCCAGCAGCGGAGGGACAGGGCTATCGGGAAACACCATATATTTT
TRBD2	TRBV6-5	few	TRBJ2-7	CASRRASGNYEQYF	TGTGCCAGCCGCCGTGCTAGCGGGAACTACGAGCAGTACTTC
TRBD1	TRBV5-6	few	TRBJ2-7	CASRLGQGIGEQYF	TGTGCCAGCAGATTGGGACAGGGGATCGGCGAGCAGTACTTC
NA	TRBV10-1	NA	TRBJ2-7	CASSESRGRYEQYF	TGCGCCAGCAGTGAGTCGCGAGGCCGCTACGAGCAGTACTTC
NA	TRBV29-1	few	TRBJ2-7	CSVVRLEGGEQYF	TGCAGCGTTGTACGGCTAGAAGGGGGTGAGCAGTACTTC
NA	TRBV29-1	NA	TRBJ2-2	CSVATPGTGELFF	TGCAGCGTTGCCACCCCGGGGACCGGGGAGCTGTTTTTT
TRBD2	TRBV15	few	TRBJ2-3	CATSVAGGSDTQYF	TGTGCCACCAGCGTAGCGGGAGGATCAGATACGCAGTATTTT
TRBD2	TRBV9	NA	TRBJ2-3	CASRISGRGTDTQYF	TGTGCCAGCAGGATAAGCGGGAGAGGGACAGATACGCAGTATTTT
NA	TRBV6-1	NA	TRBJ1-6	CASSEVGVYMVVGSPLHF	TGTGCCAGCAGTGAAGTTGGAGTGTACATGGTAGTTGGGTCACCCCTCCACTTT
TRBD1	TRBV29-1	few	TRBJ1-5	CSVGQGDQPQHF	TGCAGCGTGGGACAGGGAGATCAGCCCCAGCATTTT
NA	TRBV30	few	TRBJ1-5	CAWSPGYEQGGSNQPQHF	TGTGCCTGGAGTCCAGGATACGAACAGGGCGGGAGCAATCAGCCCCAGCATTTT